The 21 T cell receptor beta chains given below trace back to one sample, sequenced in a study of beta chain features in type 1 diabetes. Study-level results: Researchers report that Type 1 diabetes patients had moderately but significantly shorter TCRB CDR3s across all four CD4+ subsets.

Which antigens these TCRs recognize remains unknown. The whole isolated RNA underwent reverse transcription, so sequencing captured expressed TCRB transcripts. TCRdb's copy holds only in-frame clones and misses some; the assay was immunoSEQ multiplex PCR. The repertoire consists of around 310,000 clones, with 13% occurring once and the leading ten covering about 0.016%. Sequencing was carried out using naive CD4+ T cells from blood. These receptors came from a woman aged 18-29 years with type 1 diabetes.

In its sample, this clone was seen a few times. The chain recombines TRBV5-1 with TRBJ2-1, with 9 bases identical to TRBD2. Trimming cost V 0 bases and J 4 bases; bases outside gene matches: 2. Germline lookup yields CDR1 SGHRS and CDR2 YFSETQ. The CDR3 spans 15 residues. In nucleotides, the CDR3 is TGCGCCAGCAGCTTGGGGGCGGGAGGGTACAATGAGCAGTTCTTC. Encoded protein: CASSLGAGGYNEQFF.

In its sample, this clone was seen a few times. J is TRBJ2-1 and V is TRBV29-1; 9 positions agree with TRBD2. From germline, CDR1 is SQVTM and CDR2 ANQGSEA. The CDR3 covers 15 residues. V shed 6 bases and J 7 bases; nucleotides not matched to a gene: 13. The CDR3 DNA reads TGCAGCGTGGGTCCCAGGCGGGAGGGGTGGAATGAGCAGTTCTTC. Protein: CSVGPRREGWNEQFF.

V and J are TRBV7-9 and TRBJ2-1; 8 bases match TRBD1. This CDR3 spans 14 amino acids. Germline assignment: CDR1 SEHNR and CDR2 FQNEAQ (reference sequence). V lost 7 bases and J lost 4; bases outside the gene matches: 6. DNA for the CDR3: TGTGCCAGCATAGAACAGGGGGAATACAATGAGCAGTTCTTC. Protein: CASIEQGEYNEQFF.

The rearrangement uses TRBV11-2 and TRBJ2-7; 9 bases are shared with TRBD2. CDR1 and CDR2 (germline): SGHAT, FQNNGV. Trimming at V came to 0 bases and at J to 2 bases, leaving 2 bases not matched to a gene. The CDR3 extends over 15 amino acids. The CDR3 nucleotides read TGTGCCAGCAGCTTAGATCGGACTAGCGCCTACGAGCAGTACGTC. Translating it yields CASSLDRTSAYEQYV.

The chain has TRBV2 and TRBJ2-1; 13 nucleotides agree with TRBD2. This CDR3 comprises 14 residues. Germline V gene sequence: CDR1 SNHLY, CDR2 FYNNEI. J gave up 10 bases and V 6 bases, and 6 bases lay outside the gene matches. DNA of the CDR3: TGTGCCAGCAGAGCGGGACTAGCGGGAAGGGAGCAGTTCTTC. It specifies CASRAGLAGREQFF. Combining the CDR3 with reference TRBV2 and TRBJ2-1 gives the whole variable domain EPEVTQTPSHQVTQMGQEVILRCVPISNHLYFYWYRQILGQKVEFLVSFYNNEISEKSEIFDDQFSVERPDGSNFTLKIRSTKLEDSAMYFCASRAGLAGREQFFGPGTRLTVL.

This clone appeared a few times. V usage is TRBV4-1 and J usage is TRBJ2-7; weak D call: TRBD1 (6 bases). Germline V CDR1 and CDR2: MGHRA, YSYEKL. The CDR3 totals 15 residues. V lost 0 bases and J lost 4, with 13 bases in between. CDR3 sequence reads: CASSQDRGPGYEQYF. The CDR3 DNA sequence: TGCGCCAGCAGCCAAGACAGGGGCCCGGGTTACGAGCAGTACTTC.

The V gene is TRBV7-9, the J gene TRBJ1-5, with D perhaps TRBD1 (5 bases). The CDR3 runs 14 residues. Germline CDR1 SEHNR, CDR2 FQNEAQ (reference sequence). With 1 base removed from V and 7 bases from J, the gap between germline ends came to 11 bases. DNA for the CDR3: TGTGCCAGCAGCTTAGGGCAGGGAAAACAGCCCCAGCATTTT. It codes for CASSLGQGKQPQHF.

This clone was recorded a few times. The CDR3 DNA is TGTGCCAGCAGCTTACGGGGATCCGGAGACGAGCAGTACTTC. Its translation: CASSLRGSGDEQYF. The chain uses TRBV7-2 and TRBJ2-7; tentative D call: TRBD2 (5 bases). Germline CDR1 and CDR2: SGHTA and FQGNSA. The CDR3 runs to 14 residues. The ends were cut back, 2 bases at V and 5 bases at J, with 13 bases in the middle.

The chain uses TRBV5-6 and TRBJ2-5; 7 nucleotides match TRBD2. V was clipped by 1 base and J by 5 bases; unmatched bases: 8. Germline V gene sequence: CDR1 SGHDT, CDR2 YYEEEE. There are 15 residues in the CDR3. CDR3 sequence reads: CASSLNSWRGETQYF. The DNA for the CDR3 is TGTGCCAGCAGCTTGAACTCCTGGCGGGGGGAGACCCAGTACTTC.

This clone showed up just a few times. The rearrangement joins TRBV4-3 to TRBJ1-2; D is ambiguous. Per the germline V gene, CDR1 is LGHNA and CDR2 is YSLEER. V was cut by 0 bases and J by 4 bases, with 6 bases left in between. This CDR3 has 13 residues. CDR3 bases: TGCGCCAGCAGCCAAGATGGCATCTATGGCTACACCTTC. Amino acid sequence: CASSQDGIYGYTF.

V is TRBV9 and J is TRBJ2-1; 9 bases are shared with TRBD1. The CDR3 runs 18 residues. The V gene's germline CDR1 is SGDLS and CDR2 YYNGEE. The V and J ends lost 2 bases and 2 bases, in that order; junction bases with no gene match: 11. CDR3 DNA sequence: TGTGCCAGCAGCGTGACAGGGGGGACAAATAACCCCTACAATGAGCAGTTCTTC. It specifies CASSVTGGTNNPYNEQFF.

This clone was observed a few times. The chain couples TRBV19 to TRBJ2-1; weak D call: TRBD2 (5 bases). The germline gives CDR1 LNHDA, CDR2 SQIVND (reference sequence). The CDR3 runs to 14 residues. V shed 1 base and J shed 8 bases, with 12 bases lying between them. For the CDR3, the DNA is TGTGCCAGTAGTATAGGTAGCGCCGGCGATGAGCAGTTCTTC. Translated, it gives CASSIGSAGDEQFF.

This clone came up a few times. CDR3 DNA: TGTGCCAGCAGCTTGGCCGGGACAGGCCTTAATGAGCAGTTCTTC. Its protein is CASSLAGTGLNEQFF. V and J are TRBV5-6 and TRBJ2-1; 8 nucleotides align to TRBD1. The CDR3 contains 15 residues. Germline V gene lookup returns CDR1 SGHDT and CDR2 YYEEEE. V dropped 0 bases and J dropped 7; count of bases not matched to a gene: 6.

This clone was found a few times. The chain uses TRBV5-1 and TRBJ2-1; weak D call: TRBD2 (6 bases). The CDR3 contains 15 residues. Germline assignment: CDR1 SGHRS and CDR2 YFSETQ. Trimming left V 4 bases short and J 4 bases short, with 15 bases between. The CDR3 sequence: CASSVGGSGYNEQFF. The CDR3 DNA reads as TGCGCCAGCAGCGTCGGGGGTTCTGGGTACAATGAGCAGTTCTTC.

This clone has just a few counts. The gene calls are TRBV28 and TRBJ2-7, with TRBD1 identical over 7 bases. The CDR3 length is 14 residues. CDR1 and CDR2 (germline): MDHEN, SYDVKM. With 8 bases clipped from V and 2 bases from J, the junction kept 9 bases outside the gene matches. This CDR3 reads CASLPGTVPYEQYF. In nucleotides, the CDR3 is TGTGCCAGCCTACCCGGGACAGTGCCCTACGAGCAGTACTTC.

This clone was seen a handful of times. The rearrangement joins TRBV28 to TRBJ1-4; a possible D gene is TRBD1 (6 bases). Germline-derived CDR1 and CDR2 are MDHEN and SYDVKM. The CDR3 contains 13 residues. V lost 9 bases to trimming and J lost 4 bases, with 12 bases between them. The CDR3 sequence is CASGRTDNEKLFF. CDR3 bases: TGTGCCAGTGGCAGGACAGATAATGAAAAACTGTTTTTT.

In its sample, this clone was seen a few times. The chain carries TRBV5-4 and TRBJ2-6; 7 bases match TRBD1. Germline V gene lookup returns CDR1 SGHNT and CDR2 YYREEE (reference sequence). V dropped 4 bases and J dropped 0; count of bases not matched to a gene: 7. This CDR3 comprises 17 residues. The CDR3 protein is CASSPGQLISGANVLTF. The CDR3 DNA is TGTGCCAGCAGCCCGGGACAGCTAATCTCTGGGGCCAACGTCCTGACTTTC.

This clone occurred a few times. The V and J genes are TRBV11-2 and TRBJ2-7; D remains ambiguous. Germline V gene lookup returns CDR1 SGHAT and CDR2 FQNNGV. V lost 1 base, J lost 7 bases, and 11 bases lay in between. This CDR3 comprises 13 residues. DNA of the CDR3: TGTGCCAGCAGCTTAGTGGCTACCGGGGAGCAGTACGTC. Translation: CASSLVATGEQYV.

In this sample, this clone turned up a few times. This chain connects TRBV7-9 to TRBJ2-3; 9 nucleotides match TRBD2. CDR3 size: 18 residues. V gave up 3 bases and J gave up 4 bases; unmatched junction bases: 14. Germline V gives CDR1 SEHNR, CDR2 FQNEAQ (reference sequence). CDR3 loop: CASSFAIWVAGVADTQYF. The CDR3 nucleotides read TGTGCCAGCAGCTTCGCCATCTGGGTAGCGGGAGTTGCAGATACGCAGTATTTT.

V usage is TRBV7-9 and J usage is TRBJ2-3; D possibly corresponds to TRBD2 (7 bases). The V gene's germline CDR1 is SEHNR and CDR2 FQNEAQ (reference sequence). CDR3 size: 13 residues. Trimming removed 7 bases at V and 3 bases at J, with 11 bases between. CDR3 in DNA: TGTGCCAGCACCCGGGGGGCAACAGATACGCAGTATTTT. Translation gives CASTRGATDTQYF.

This clone was observed a few times. The chain recombines TRBV12-5 with TRBJ2-1; TRBD2 is a possible D gene (6 bases). Deletions cut 5 bases from V and 0 bases from J, with 17 bases between. This CDR3 has 17 residues. CDR1 and CDR2 (germline): LGHNT, FRNRAP. CDR3 sequence (DNA): TGTGCTAGTGGTCCCCGTCTAGCGCCAAGCTCCTACAATGAGCAGTTCTTC. Protein: CASGPRLAPSSYNEQFF.